The TCR beta chain under discussion was sequenced for a study of OX40 agonist ivuxolimab in advanced cancers. Turning to the study itself: Three patients, one with hepatocellular carcinoma and two with cutaneous melanoma, achieved partial responses.

As regards this clone: Its antigen is not identified.

Germline CDR1 reads MNHNS; CDR2 reads SASEGT. The J segment lost 4 bases and the V segment lost 11 bases, leaving 13 bases of the junction unmatched. The CDR3 covers 15 residues. TCRdb keeps only in-frame clones here, not all; method: immunoSEQ multiplex PCR. The sample lists tens of thousands of clones, about 90% occurring once. Study results and limitations: The specificity for antigen of the expanded peripheral T cells was not determined.

Sequencing was performed on CD4+ or CD8+ T cells sorted from blood, taken in a trial of the OX40 agonist ivuxolimab. This chain links TRBV6-1 with TRBJ2-2, with 7 positions matching TRBD1. The clonotype comes from an adult with an advanced solid tumor such as melanoma, head and neck, liver or kidney cancer. DNA of the CDR3: TGTGCCGCCCTTCCGGGACAGCGACGCACCGGGGAGCTGTTTTTT. Protein: CAALPGQRRTGELFF.